This T cell receptor (beta chain) was sequenced in a study of CD8 T cells in ankylosing spondylitis (dated by TCRdb to about 2017). Regarding the research as a whole: T cell receptor beta repertoires were profiled in healthy donors and ankylosing spondylitis patients so that disease-linked TCR variants could be found. In total, the full study cohort was made up of 110 or so healthy donors and 25 to 30 ankylosing spondylitis patients. Peripheral blood was sampled, and synovial fluid was also collected from ankylosing spondylitis patients. Overall results and qualifications from the work: Some TCR beta motif variants had previously been reported in synovial fluid and blood of reactive arthritis patients, which suggested common disease-initiation mechanisms. In peripheral blood, the disease-linked clones were found at relatively low frequencies and had a CD8+ phenotype. The disease-linked clones were reported to be significantly enriched in matched synovial fluid samples from ankylosing spondylitis patients. Blood from ankylosing spondylitis patients appeared to be characterized by a TCR beta motif made up of under 10 highly homologous amino acid variants.

In its sample, this clonotype was seen a few times. Its specific antigen is unknown. Per-base quality was not reported, and no clone a single base away is much larger than it. The CDR3 runs 17 residues from the cysteine to the phenylalanine. CDR3 DNA is the only sequence kept; it has 51 bases, read in frame from the first base. For this chain, trimming is 7 bases at the V end and 3 bases at the J end, and the number of junction bases without a gene match is 15. Sequencing took place on an Illumina HiSeq 2500. Quantitative 5'-RACE with molecular barcodes was used to prepare TCR beta libraries. The study's own analysis went as follows. To identify disease-linked TCR variants, a new computational method was used, one built on a probabilistic model of VDJ rearrangement. TCRdb ran its own pipeline on the public reads, namely fastp trimming at Q25 and MiXCR clone calling, and kept in-frame beta chains. A single entry per CDR3 protein holds the most common genes and DNA from its merged rows. The V and J calls follow TCRdb's processing rather than the paper's. Present in this sample are roughly 450,000 distinct CDR3 sequences, roughly a quarter of which were seen just once. The ten largest make up roughly 0.9% of the sample.

This receptor was taken from a male donor with ankylosing spondylitis. The receptor chain draws on TRBV12-3 or TRBV12-4 and TRBJ2-3, with 8 bases aligning to TRBD1. The material sequenced was blood, either unsorted or a sorted T cell fraction (not recorded which). The encoded CDR3 is CASTRTMTGVGTDTQYF. The DNA reads as follows: TGTGCCAGCACCCGGACCATGACAGGGGTAGGGACAGATACGCAGTATTTT.